This T cell receptor (beta chain) was sequenced in a study of CD8 T cells in ankylosing spondylitis. To note about this clonotype: The antigen is unknown.

Study-wide findings and caveats: Some of these motif variants have turned up before, in reports on reactive arthritis synovial fluid and blood. Within peripheral blood, clones linked to disease were CD8+ and relatively rare. Apparently characteristic of ankylosing spondylitis blood was a TCR beta motif (about eight highly homologous variants).

Construction of TCR beta libraries was performed using quantitative 5'-RACE with molecular barcodes. TCRdb processed the 5' RACE reads anew with MiXCR; each CDR3 protein has one entry. This table has some 700,000 distinct CDR3 sequences, roughly 19% appearing once. The sequenced sample was blood, either unsorted or a sorted T cell fraction (not recorded which). This TCR was sampled from a male donor with ankylosing spondylitis.

The CDR3 loop reads CASRNGGPYNEQFF. DNA for the CDR3: TGTGCCAGCAGAAACGGGGGCCCCTACAATGAGCAGTTCTTC. V usage is TRBV12-3 or TRBV12-4 and J usage is TRBJ2-1, with D tentatively TRBD1 or TRBD2 (6 bases each). This CDR3 has 14 amino acids. Trimming left V 6 bases short and J 2 bases short, with 11 bases between.